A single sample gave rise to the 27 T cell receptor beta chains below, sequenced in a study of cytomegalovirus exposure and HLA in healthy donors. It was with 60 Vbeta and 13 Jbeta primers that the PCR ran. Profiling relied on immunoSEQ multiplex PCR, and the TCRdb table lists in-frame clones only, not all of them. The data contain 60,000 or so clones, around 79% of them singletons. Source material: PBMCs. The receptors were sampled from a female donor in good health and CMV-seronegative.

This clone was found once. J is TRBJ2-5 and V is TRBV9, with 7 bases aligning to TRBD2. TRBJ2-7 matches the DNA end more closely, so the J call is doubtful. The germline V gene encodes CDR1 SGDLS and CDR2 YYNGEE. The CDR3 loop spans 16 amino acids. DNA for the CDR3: TGTGCCAGCAGCGTAGCGGGGAGCGGGATGAACTACGAGCAGTACTTC. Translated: CASSVAGSGMNYEQYF.

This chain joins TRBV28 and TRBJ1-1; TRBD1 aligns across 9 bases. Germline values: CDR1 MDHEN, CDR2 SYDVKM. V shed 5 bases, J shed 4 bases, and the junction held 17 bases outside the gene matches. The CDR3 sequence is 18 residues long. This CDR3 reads CASSPAPGQGSGSTEAFF. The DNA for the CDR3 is TGTGCCAGCAGTCCGGCACCGGGACAGGGTTCAGGTAGCACTGAAGCTTTCTTT.

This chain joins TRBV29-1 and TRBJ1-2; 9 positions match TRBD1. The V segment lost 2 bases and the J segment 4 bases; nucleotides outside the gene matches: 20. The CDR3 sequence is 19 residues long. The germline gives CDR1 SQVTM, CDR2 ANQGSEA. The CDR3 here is CSVEKRTIHPLDRGYGYTF. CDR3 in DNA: TGCAGCGTTGAAAAAAGAACTATTCACCCGTTGGACAGGGGCTATGGCTACACCTTC.

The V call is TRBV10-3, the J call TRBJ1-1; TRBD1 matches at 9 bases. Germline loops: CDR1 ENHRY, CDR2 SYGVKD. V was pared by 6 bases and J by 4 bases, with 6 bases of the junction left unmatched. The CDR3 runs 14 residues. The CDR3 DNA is TGTGCCATCAGAACCGGGACAGGGAGCACTGAAGCTTTCTTT. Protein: CAIRTGTGSTEAFF.

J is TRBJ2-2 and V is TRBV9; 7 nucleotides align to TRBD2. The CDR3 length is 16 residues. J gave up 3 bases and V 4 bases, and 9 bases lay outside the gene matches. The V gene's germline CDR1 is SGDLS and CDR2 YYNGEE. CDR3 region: CASSISGAGYTGELFF. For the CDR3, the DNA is TGTGCCAGCAGCATCAGCGGGGCAGGATACACCGGGGAGCTGTTTTTT.

CDR3 nucleotide sequence: TGTGCCAGTAGTATACCGAGATTTCGCCCAAGGGGAGGGGAGCTGTTTTTT. Amino acid sequence: CASSIPRFRPRGGELFF. The chain employs TRBV19 and TRBJ2-2; tentatively, D is TRBD1 (5 bases). The V gene's germline CDR1 is LNHDA and CDR2 SQIVND (reference sequence). V was cut by 2 bases and J by 8 bases, with 21 bases left in between. This CDR3 is built from 17 residues.

CDR3 sequence (DNA): TGTGCCAGCAGCGACGAAACAGGGGGCGAGCAGTACTTC. Its protein product is CASSDETGGEQYF. The V call is TRBV9, the J call TRBJ2-7; 8 bases align to TRBD1. Looked up from germline, CDR1 is SGDLS and CDR2 is YYNGEE. The junction had 5 bases not matched to a gene; V was cut back by 3 bases and J by 6 bases. CDR3 length: 13 residues.

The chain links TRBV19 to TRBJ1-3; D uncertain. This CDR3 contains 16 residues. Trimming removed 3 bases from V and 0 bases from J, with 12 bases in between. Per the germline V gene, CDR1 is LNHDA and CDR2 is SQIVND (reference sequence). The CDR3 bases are TGTGCCAGTAGTATTAACCCATCTACCTCTGGAAACACCATATATTTT. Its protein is CASSINPSTSGNTIYF.

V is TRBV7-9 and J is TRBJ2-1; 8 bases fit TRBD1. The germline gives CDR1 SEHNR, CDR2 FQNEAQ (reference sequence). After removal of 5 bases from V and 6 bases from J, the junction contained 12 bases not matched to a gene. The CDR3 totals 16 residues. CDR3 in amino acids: CASSPRQGRWTNEQFF. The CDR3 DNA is TGTGCCAGCAGCCCCCGACAGGGGCGATGGACCAATGAGCAGTTCTTC.

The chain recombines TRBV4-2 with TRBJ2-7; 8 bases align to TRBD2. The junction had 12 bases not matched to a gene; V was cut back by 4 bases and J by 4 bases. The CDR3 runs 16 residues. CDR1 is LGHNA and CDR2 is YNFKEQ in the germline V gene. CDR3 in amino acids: CASSRELAVGVYEQYF. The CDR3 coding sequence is TGTGCCAGCAGCCGGGAACTAGCGGTCGGGGTATACGAGCAGTACTTC.

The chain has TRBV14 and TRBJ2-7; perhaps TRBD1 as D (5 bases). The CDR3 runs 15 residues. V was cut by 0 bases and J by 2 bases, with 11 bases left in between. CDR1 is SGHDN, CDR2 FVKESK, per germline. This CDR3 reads CASSQDWGRTYEQYF. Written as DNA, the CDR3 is TGTGCCAGCAGCCAAGATTGGGGCCGCACCTACGAGCAGTACTTC. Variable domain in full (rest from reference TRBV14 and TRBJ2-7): EAGVTQFPSHSVIEKGQTVTLRCDPISGHDNLYWYRRVMGKEIKFLLHFVKESKQDESGMPNNRFLAERTGGTYSTLKVQPAELEDSGVYFCASSQDWGRTYEQYFGPGTRLTVT.

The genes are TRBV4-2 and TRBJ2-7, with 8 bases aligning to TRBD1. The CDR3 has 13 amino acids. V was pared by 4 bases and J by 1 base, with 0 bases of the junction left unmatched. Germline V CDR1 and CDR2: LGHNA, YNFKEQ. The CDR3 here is CASSRTGSYEQYF. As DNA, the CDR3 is TGTGCCAGCAGCCGGACAGGGTCCTACGAGCAGTACTTC.

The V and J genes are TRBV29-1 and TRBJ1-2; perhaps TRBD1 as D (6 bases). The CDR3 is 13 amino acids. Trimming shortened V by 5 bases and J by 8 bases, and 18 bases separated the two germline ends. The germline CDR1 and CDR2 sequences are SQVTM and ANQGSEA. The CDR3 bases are TGCAGCGTTATCCGGGACACACCTTCGGGCTACACCTTC. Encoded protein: CSVIRDTPSGYTF.

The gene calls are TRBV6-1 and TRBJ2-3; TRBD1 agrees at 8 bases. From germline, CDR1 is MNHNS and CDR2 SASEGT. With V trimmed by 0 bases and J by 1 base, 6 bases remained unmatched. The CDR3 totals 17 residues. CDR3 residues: CASSEAPAGGGTDTQYF. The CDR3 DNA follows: TGTGCCAGCAGTGAAGCTCCGGCAGGGGGCGGCACAGATACGCAGTATTTT.

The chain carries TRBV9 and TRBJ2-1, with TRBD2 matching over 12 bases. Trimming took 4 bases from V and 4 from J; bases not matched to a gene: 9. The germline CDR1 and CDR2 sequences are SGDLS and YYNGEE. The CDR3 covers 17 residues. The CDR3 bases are TGTGCCAGCAGCCATACTCTGACTAGCGGGGGTTACAATGAGCAGTTCTTC. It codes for CASSHTLTSGGYNEQFF.

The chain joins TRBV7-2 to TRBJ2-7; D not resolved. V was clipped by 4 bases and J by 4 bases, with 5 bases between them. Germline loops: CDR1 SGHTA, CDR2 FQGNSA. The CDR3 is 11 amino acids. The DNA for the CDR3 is TGTGCCAGCAGCTCGTTTTACGAGCAGTACTTC. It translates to CASSSFYEQYF.

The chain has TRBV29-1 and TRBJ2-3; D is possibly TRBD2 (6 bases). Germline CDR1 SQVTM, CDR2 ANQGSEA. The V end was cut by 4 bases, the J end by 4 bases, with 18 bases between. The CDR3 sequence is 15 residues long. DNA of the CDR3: TGCAGCGTTGGGCTTCGGCTAGCGAGTGCAGATACGCAGTATTTT. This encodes CSVGLRLASADTQYF.

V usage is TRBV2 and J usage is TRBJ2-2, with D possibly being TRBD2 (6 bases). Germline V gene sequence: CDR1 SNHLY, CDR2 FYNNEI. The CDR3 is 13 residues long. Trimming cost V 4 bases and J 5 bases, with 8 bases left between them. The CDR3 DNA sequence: TGTGCCAGCAGTGTAGGAGGGACCGGGGAGCTGTTTTTT. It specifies CASSVGGTGELFF.

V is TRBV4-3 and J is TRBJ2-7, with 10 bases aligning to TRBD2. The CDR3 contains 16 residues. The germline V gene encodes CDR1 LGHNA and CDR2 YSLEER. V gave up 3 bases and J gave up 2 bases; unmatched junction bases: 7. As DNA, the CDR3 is TGCGCCAGCAGCCAGGACCCGGGACTAGCGACCTACGAGCAGTACTTC. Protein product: CASSQDPGLATYEQYF.

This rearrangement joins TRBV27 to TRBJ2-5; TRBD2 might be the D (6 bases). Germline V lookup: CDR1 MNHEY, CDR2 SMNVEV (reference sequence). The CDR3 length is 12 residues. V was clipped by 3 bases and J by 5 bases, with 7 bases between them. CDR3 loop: CASSFGGETQYF. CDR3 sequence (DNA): TGTGCCAGCAGTTTCGGAGGGGAGACCCAGTACTTC.

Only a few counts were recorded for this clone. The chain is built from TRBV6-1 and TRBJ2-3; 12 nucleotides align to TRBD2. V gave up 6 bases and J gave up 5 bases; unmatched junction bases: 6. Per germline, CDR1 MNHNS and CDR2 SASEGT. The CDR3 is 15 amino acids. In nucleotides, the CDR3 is TGTGCCAGCAGCCCGACTAGCGGGGGCCTAGATACGCAGTATTTT. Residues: CASSPTSGGLDTQYF.

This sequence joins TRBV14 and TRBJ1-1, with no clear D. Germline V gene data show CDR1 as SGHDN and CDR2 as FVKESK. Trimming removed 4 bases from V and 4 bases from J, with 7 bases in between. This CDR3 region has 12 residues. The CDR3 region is CASSLLPTEAFF. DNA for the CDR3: TGTGCCAGCAGCCTTCTTCCCACTGAAGCTTTCTTT.

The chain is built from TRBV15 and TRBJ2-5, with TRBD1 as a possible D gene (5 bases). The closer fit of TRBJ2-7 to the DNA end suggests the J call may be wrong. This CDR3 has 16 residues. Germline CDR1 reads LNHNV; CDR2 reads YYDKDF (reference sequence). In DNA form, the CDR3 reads TGTGCCACCAGCAGGGACCTAGACAGCGCTTCCTACGAGCAGTACTTC. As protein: CATSRDLDSASYEQYF.

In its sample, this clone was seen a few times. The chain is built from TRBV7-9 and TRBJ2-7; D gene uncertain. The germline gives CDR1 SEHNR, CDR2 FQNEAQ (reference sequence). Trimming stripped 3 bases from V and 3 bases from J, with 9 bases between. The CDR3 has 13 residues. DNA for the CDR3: TGTGCCAGCAGCTTCTCCGCAGGCTACGAGCAGTACTTC. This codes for CASSFSAGYEQYF.

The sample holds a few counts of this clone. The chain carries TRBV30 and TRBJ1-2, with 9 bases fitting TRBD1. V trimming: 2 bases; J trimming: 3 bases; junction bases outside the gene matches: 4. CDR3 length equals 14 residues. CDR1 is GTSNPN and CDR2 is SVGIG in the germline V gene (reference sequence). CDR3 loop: CAWSKTGGYYGYTF. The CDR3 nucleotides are TGTGCCTGGAGTAAGACAGGGGGGTACTATGGCTACACCTTC.

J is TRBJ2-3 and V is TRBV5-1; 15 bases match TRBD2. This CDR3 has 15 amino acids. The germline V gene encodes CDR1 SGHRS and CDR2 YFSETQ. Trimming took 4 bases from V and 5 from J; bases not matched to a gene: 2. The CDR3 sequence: CASSRGLAGGDTQYF. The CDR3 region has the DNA TGCGCCAGCAGCCGGGGACTAGCGGGGGGAGATACGCAGTATTTT.

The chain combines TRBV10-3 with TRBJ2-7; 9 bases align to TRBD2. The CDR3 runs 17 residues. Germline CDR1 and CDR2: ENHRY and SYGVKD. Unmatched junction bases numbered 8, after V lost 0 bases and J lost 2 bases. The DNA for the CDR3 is TGTGCCATCAGTGAGTCCGTAGCGGGAGATCCCACCTACGAGCAGTACTTC. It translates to CAISESVAGDPTYEQYF.